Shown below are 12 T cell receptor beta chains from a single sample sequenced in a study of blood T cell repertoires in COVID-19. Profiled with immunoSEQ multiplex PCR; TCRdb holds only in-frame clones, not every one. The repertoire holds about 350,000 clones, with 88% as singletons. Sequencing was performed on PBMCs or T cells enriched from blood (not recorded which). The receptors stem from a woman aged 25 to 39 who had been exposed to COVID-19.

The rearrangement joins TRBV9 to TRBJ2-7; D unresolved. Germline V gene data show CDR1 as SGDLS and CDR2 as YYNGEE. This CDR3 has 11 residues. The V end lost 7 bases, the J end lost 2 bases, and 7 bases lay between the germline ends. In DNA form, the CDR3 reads TGTGCCAGCCCTACCCCCTACGAGCAGTACTTC. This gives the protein CASPTPYEQYF.

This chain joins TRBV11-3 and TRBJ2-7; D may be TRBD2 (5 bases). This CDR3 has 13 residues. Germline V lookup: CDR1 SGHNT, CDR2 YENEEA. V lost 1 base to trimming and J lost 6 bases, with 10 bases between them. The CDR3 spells CASSLGGAREQYF. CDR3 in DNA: TGTGCCAGCAGCTTAGGGGGAGCCCGCGAGCAGTACTTC.

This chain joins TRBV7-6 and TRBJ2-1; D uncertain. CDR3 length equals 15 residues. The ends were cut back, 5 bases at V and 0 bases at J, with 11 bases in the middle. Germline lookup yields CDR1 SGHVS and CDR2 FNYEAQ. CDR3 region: CASSVDSSSYNEQFF. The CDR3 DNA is TGTGCCAGCAGCGTAGACTCGAGCTCCTACAATGAGCAGTTCTTC.

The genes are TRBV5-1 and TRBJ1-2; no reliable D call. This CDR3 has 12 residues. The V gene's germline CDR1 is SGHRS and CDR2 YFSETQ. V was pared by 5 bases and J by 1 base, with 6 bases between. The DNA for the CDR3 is TGCGCCAGCAGGCAGGATAACTATGGCTACACCTTC. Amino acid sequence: CASRQDNYGYTF.

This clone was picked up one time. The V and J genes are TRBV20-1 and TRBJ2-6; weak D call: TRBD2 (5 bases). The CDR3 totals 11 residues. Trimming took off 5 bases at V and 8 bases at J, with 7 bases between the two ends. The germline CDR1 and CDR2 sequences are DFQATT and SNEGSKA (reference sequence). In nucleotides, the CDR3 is TGCAGTGCTTGGAGGCCCAACGTCCTGACTTTC. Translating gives CSAWRPNVLTF.

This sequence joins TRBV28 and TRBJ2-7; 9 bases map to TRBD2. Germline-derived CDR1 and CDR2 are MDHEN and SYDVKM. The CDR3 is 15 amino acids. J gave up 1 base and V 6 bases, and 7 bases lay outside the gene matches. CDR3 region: CASSPQAGGSYEQYF. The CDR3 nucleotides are TGTGCCAGCAGCCCCCAAGCGGGAGGATCCTACGAGCAGTACTTC.

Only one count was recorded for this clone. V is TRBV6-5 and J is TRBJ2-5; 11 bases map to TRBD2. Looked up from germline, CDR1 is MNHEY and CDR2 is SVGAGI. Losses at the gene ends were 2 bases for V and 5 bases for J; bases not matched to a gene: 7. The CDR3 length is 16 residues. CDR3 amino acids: CASSYGGLAEGETQYF. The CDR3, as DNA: TGTGCCAGCAGTTACGGGGGACTAGCGGAAGGGGAGACCCAGTACTTC.

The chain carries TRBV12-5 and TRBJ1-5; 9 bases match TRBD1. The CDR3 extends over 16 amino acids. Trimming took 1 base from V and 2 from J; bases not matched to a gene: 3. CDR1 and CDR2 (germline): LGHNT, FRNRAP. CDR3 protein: CASGLAGQGGNQPQHF. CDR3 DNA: TGTGCTAGTGGTTTGGCGGGACAGGGTGGCAATCAGCCCCAGCATTTT.

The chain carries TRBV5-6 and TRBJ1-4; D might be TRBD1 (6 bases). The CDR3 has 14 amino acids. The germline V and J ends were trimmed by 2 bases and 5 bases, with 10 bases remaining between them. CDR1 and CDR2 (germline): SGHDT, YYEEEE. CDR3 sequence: CASSFGQQNEKLFF. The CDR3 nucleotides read TGTGCCAGCAGCTTCGGACAGCAAAATGAAAAACTGTTTTTT.

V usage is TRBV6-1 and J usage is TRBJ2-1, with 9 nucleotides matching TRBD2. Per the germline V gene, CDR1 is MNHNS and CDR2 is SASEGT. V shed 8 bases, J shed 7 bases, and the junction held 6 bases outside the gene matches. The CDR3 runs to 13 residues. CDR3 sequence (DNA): TGTGCCAGCCGGCTAGCGGGGTGGAATGAGCAGTTCTTC. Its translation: CASRLAGWNEQFF.

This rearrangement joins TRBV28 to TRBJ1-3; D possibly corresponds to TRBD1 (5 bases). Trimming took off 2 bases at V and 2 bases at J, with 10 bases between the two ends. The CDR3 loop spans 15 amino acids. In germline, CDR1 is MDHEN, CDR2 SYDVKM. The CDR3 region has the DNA TGTGCCAGCAGTTTACCCAGGGTTGCTGGAAACACCATATATTTT. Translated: CASSLPRVAGNTIYF.

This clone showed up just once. The CDR3 spells CASSLEAGADQPQHF. Written as DNA, the CDR3 is TGTGCCAGCAGCTTAGAAGCGGGGGCAGATCAGCCCCAGCATTTT. The rearrangement joins TRBV7-2 to TRBJ1-5; possible D gene TRBD1, 6 bases. Looked up from germline, CDR1 is SGHTA and CDR2 is FQGNSA. CDR3 size: 15 residues. The ends were cut back, 1 base at V and 5 bases at J, with 12 bases in the middle.